The 26 T cell receptor beta chains reported below all come from one sample, sequenced in a study of monozygotic twins with inflammatory bowel disease. TCRdb reprocessed the 5' RACE reads and keeps a single row for each CDR3 protein, giving no DNA. This specimen shows some 150,000 distinct CDR3 sequences; the ten leading clones hold 2% to 3%. Sample: blood. The receptors were gathered from a human donor with ulcerative colitis or Crohn's disease, or a healthy co-twin of an affected twin (not recorded which).

This rearrangement joins TRBV12-3 or TRBV12-4 to TRBJ2-5. The CDR3 totals 11 residues. The CDR3 loop is CASSFAETQYF.

V gene TRBV3-1 combines with J gene TRBJ1-5; TCRdb's assignment of TRBD1 cannot be checked, as there is no DNA. The CDR3 contains 15 residues. Germline V gene data show CDR1 as LGHDT and CDR2 as YNNKEL (reference sequence). The CDR3 reads CASSQDSTGNQPQHF. Filled out from reference TRBV3-1 and TRBJ1-5, the complete variable domain reads DTAVSQTPKYLVTQMGNDKSIKCEQNLGHDTMYWYKQDSKKFLKIMFSYNNKELIINETVPNRFSPKSPDKAHLNLHINSLELGDSAVYFCASSQDSTGNQPQHFGDGTRLSIL.

The J gene is TRBJ1-2, the V gene TRBV4-2. Germline V gene sequence: CDR1 LGHNA, CDR2 YNFKEQ. This CDR3 is 15 amino acids long. CDR3 protein: CASSQDRGLYLGYTF.

The chain carries TRBV7-2 and TRBJ2-7. The CDR3 contains 12 residues. Per germline, CDR1 SGHTA and CDR2 FQGNSA. This CDR3 reads CASGPFDDEQYF.

The V and J genes are TRBV2 and TRBJ2-1; with no DNA, the TCRdb D assignment of TRBD1 cannot be verified. CDR3 length: 12 amino acids. Germline V gene sequence: CDR1 SNHLY, CDR2 FYNNEI. The CDR3 loop reads CASSYTGDEQFF. Variable domain in full (rest from reference TRBV2 and TRBJ2-1): EPEVTQTPSHQVTQMGQEVILRCVPISNHLYFYWYRQILGQKVEFLVSFYNNEISEKSEIFDDQFSVERPDGSNFTLKIRSTKLEDSAMYFCASSYTGDEQFFGPGTRLTVL.

J is TRBJ2-5 and V is TRBV19; TCRdb's D call, TRBD1, is unchecked because there is no DNA. Germline CDR1 reads LNHDA; CDR2 reads SQIVND (reference sequence). The CDR3 runs 15 residues. CDR3: CASSISPTEQETQYF.

The V call is TRBV12-3 or TRBV12-4, the J call TRBJ2-7; TCRdb's D call, TRBD2, is unchecked because there is no DNA. This CDR3 contains 15 residues. The CDR3 here is CASSPTGLAGGKQYF.

This chain connects TRBV7-9 to TRBJ2-7. Germline-derived CDR1 and CDR2 are SEHNR and FQNEAQ (reference sequence). The CDR3 is 13 amino acids. Here the CDR3 reads CASSYPSAYEQYF.

The V call is TRBV5-1, the J call TRBJ2-6; TCRdb names TRBD2, which stays unverified in the absence of DNA. CDR1 and CDR2 from the germline V gene are SGHRS and YFSETQ. The length of the CDR3 is 16 residues. CDR3 residues: CASSPPPGSGANVLTF.

The gene calls are TRBV29-1 and TRBJ2-1; the TCRdb D gene call, TRBD2, has no DNA to confirm it. The CDR3 loop spans 13 amino acids. Germline CDR1 and CDR2: SQVTM and ANQGSEA. The CDR3 loop is CSVGSSGYNEQFF.

This chain joins TRBV6-5 and TRBJ2-6; TCRdb reports TRBD2, a call that lacks DNA to check it against. This CDR3 region has 17 residues. CDR1 and CDR2 from the germline V gene are MNHEY and SVGAGI. The CDR3 protein is CASSYSARISGANVLTF.

This sequence joins TRBV6-1 and TRBJ1-5; TCRdb returns TRBD1, unconfirmable since there is no DNA. Germline V gives CDR1 MNHNS, CDR2 SASEGT. This CDR3 is 15 amino acids long. The CDR3 sequence is CASRPGQGGNQPQHF.

The chain employs TRBV6-1 and TRBJ1-2; TCRdb's D call, TRBD1, is unchecked because there is no DNA. The germline V gene has CDR1 MNHNS and CDR2 SASEGT. The length of the CDR3 is 14 residues. This CDR3 is CASSAHTGQYGYTF.

The CDR3 sequence: CASSLLSGLYEQYF. This chain joins TRBV28 and TRBJ2-7; the TCRdb call, TRBD1, lacks DNA for checking. Germline CDR1 and CDR2: MDHEN and SYDVKM. The CDR3 length is 14 residues.

The chain couples TRBV20-1 to TRBJ2-1. The CDR3 extends over 12 amino acids. Germline V gives CDR1 DFQATT, CDR2 SNEGSKA (reference sequence). CDR3: CSARRGNNEQFF.

The genes are TRBV7-7 and TRBJ1-5; TCRdb's D gene call, TRBD1, goes unchecked for lack of DNA. The CDR3 length is 15 residues. CDR1 is SSHAT and CDR2 is FNYEAQ in the germline V gene (reference sequence). This chain's CDR3 is CASSSPQGANQPQHF.

The chain couples TRBV20-1 to TRBJ2-7; the D call of TRBD1 rests on TCRdb alone, since no DNA is present to check it. This CDR3 has 15 residues. Looked up from germline, CDR1 is DFQATT and CDR2 is SNEGSKA (reference sequence). The CDR3 protein is CSARSPDRPMYEQYF.

The CDR3: CASSLVPGQGTPGANVLTF. The chain combines TRBV7-3 with TRBJ2-6; TCRdb's assignment of TRBD1 cannot be checked, as there is no DNA. The germline V gene has CDR1 SGHTA and CDR2 FQGTGA. The CDR3 extends over 19 amino acids.

This chain connects TRBV5-6 to TRBJ2-1. The CDR3 sequence is 16 residues long. Germline CDR1 SGHDT, CDR2 YYEEEE. CDR3 region: CASSLGAQSSYNEQFF.

The V gene is TRBV29-1, the J gene TRBJ2-1. This CDR3 comprises 14 residues. CDR1 is SQVTM, CDR2 ANQGSEA, per germline. The CDR3 is CSVKADQLYNEQFF.

CDR3 residues: CASSLEATDTQYF. The rearrangement links TRBV4-2 to TRBJ2-3. The V gene's germline CDR1 is LGHNA and CDR2 YNFKEQ. This CDR3 has 13 amino acids.

This rearrangement joins TRBV5-1 to TRBJ1-1; lacking DNA, the TRBD1 call made by TCRdb goes unchecked. The germline V gene has CDR1 SGHRS and CDR2 YFSETQ. There are 14 residues in the CDR3. The CDR3 is CASSFGQGDTEAFF.

The rearrangement uses TRBV11-2 and TRBJ2-1; TCRdb designates TRBD2, a call that cannot be tested without DNA. The germline V gene encodes CDR1 SGHAT and CDR2 FQNNGV. The CDR3 is made up of 14 amino acids. CDR3 amino acids: CSSTGLAGGHEQFF.

V and J are TRBV10-3 and TRBJ2-4; TCRdb's D call of TRBD1 is untestable without DNA. The CDR3 spans 20 residues. Germline-derived CDR1 and CDR2 are ENHRY and SYGVKD. CDR3 loop: CAISDFSRLGRTGGKNIQYF.

The chain uses TRBV29-1 and TRBJ2-1; TCRdb names TRBD2, which stays unverified in the absence of DNA. The CDR3 has 16 amino acids. Germline CDR1 reads SQVTM; CDR2 reads ANQGSEA. The CDR3 region is CSVEWASGSFFNEQFF.

The V call is TRBV11-3, the J call TRBJ2-3; TCRdb's D gene call, TRBD1, goes unchecked for lack of DNA. Germline V gene sequence: CDR1 SGHNT, CDR2 YENEEA. The CDR3 totals 14 residues. This CDR3 reads CASSSIRVADTQYF. Full variable domain (outside the CDR3, taken from reference TRBV11-3 and TRBJ2-3): EAGVVQSPRYKIIEKKQPVAFWCNPISGHNTLYWYLQNLGQGPELLIRYENEEAVDDSQLPKDRFSAERLKGVDSTLKIQPAELGDSAVYLCASSSIRVADTQYFGPGTRLTVL.